A single sample gave rise to the 5 T cell receptor beta chains below, sequenced in a study of Graves' ophthalmopathy and Graves' hyperthyroidism. Transcripts of RNA were the source for amplifying TCR beta CDR3 regions. The library came from an HTBI-primed first-round RT-PCR and a second-round multiplex PCR. TCRdb recomputed calls from the multiplex PCR reads with MiXCR, one row per CDR3 protein. The table has just over 600,000 distinct CDR3 sequences, 20% to 25% seen once. The specimen was peripheral blood. These receptors all stem from a young woman with stable Graves' hyperthyroidism. Some clones in this sample may be carry-over from other donors' samples.

This clonotype appeared a few times. Given a much more abundant clone one base away, this may be a read error. This chain connects TRBV7-8 to TRBJ2-7; 11 positions match TRBD1. J was trimmed by 3 bases and V by 4 bases; bases with no gene match: 2. Germline V gene lookup returns CDR1 SGHVS and CDR2 FQNEAQ. The CDR3 is made up of 14 amino acids. The CDR3 DNA sequence: TGTGCCAGCAGCTGGGGACAGGGGGACTACGAGCAGTACTTC. This translates into CASSWGQGDYEQYF.

In this sample, this clonotype turned up many times. This chain uses TRBV6-1 with TRBJ1-3; D remains unclear. Germline CDR1 is MNHNS and CDR2 is SASEGT. V lost 6 bases to trimming and J lost 4 bases, with 13 bases between them. The CDR3 runs 14 residues. The CDR3 nucleotides read TGTGCCAGCAGCCCGGGGTCTGGGGGAAACACCATATATTTT. It translates to CASSPGSGGNTIYF.

This clonotype occurred many times. The gene calls are TRBV28 and TRBJ2-7; a possible D gene is TRBD1 (6 bases). The CDR3 has 14 amino acids. Per the germline V gene, CDR1 is MDHEN and CDR2 is SYDVKM. Trimming shortened V by 5 bases and J by 2 bases, and 13 bases separated the two germline ends. The CDR3 nucleotides read TGTGCCAGCAGTACAGGGTTTGATGCCTACGAGCAGTACTTC. Translating it yields CASSTGFDAYEQYF. Full variable domain (remainder filled in from reference TRBV28 and TRBJ2-7): DVKVTQSSRYLVKRTGEKVFLECVQDMDHENMFWYRQDPGLGLRLIYFSYDVKMKEKGDIPEGYSVSREKKERFSLILESASTNQTSMYLCASSTGFDAYEQYFGPGTRLTVT.

This clonotype was recorded many times. This chain joins TRBV7-9 and TRBJ2-7, with 8 positions matching TRBD1. From germline, CDR1 is SEHNR and CDR2 FQNEAQ (reference sequence). Trimming took 6 bases from V and 4 from J; bases not matched to a gene: 11. CDR3 length: 15 amino acids. The CDR3 spells CASRRSGQGPYEQYF. Here the CDR3 DNA reads TGTGCCAGCAGAAGATCCGGACAGGGCCCTTACGAGCAGTACTTC.

As concerns this clonotype: A much larger clone sits a single nucleotide away, making a read error possible. Given the absence of the conserved phenylalanine or tryptophan at the CDR3 end, a read error is likely. V and J are TRBV30 and TRBJ1-2; D may be TRBD1 (5 bases). Germline assignment: CDR1 GTSNPN and CDR2 SVGIG (reference sequence). The length of the CDR3 is 12 residues. V lost 0 bases to trimming and J lost 3 bases, with 5 bases between them. The CDR3 nucleotides are TGTGCCTGGAGTGTAGGGGACTATGGCTACACCTTG. This sequence encodes CAWSVGDYGYTL.